Presented here are 13 T cell receptor beta chains from one specimen sequenced in a study of blood T cell repertoires in COVID-19. The repertoire was sequenced with immunoSEQ multiplex PCR; TCRdb's copy has only in-frame clones and lacks some. Found here are about 160,000 clones, about 90% of them singletons; the top ten hold more than 4.5%. Sample: peripheral blood. These receptors were taken from a man aged 25 to 40 with COVID-19, enrolled during active disease.

The chain combines TRBV4-1 with TRBJ2-1, with 8 bases that match TRBD2. The V and J ends lost 0 bases and 2 bases, in that order; junction bases with no gene match: 6. There are 17 residues in the CDR3. The germline V gene has CDR1 MGHRA and CDR2 YSYEKL. The CDR3, as DNA: TGCGCCAGCAGCCAAGATCGAAGCGGGGGCGCCTACAATGAGCAGTTCTTC. Translation: CASSQDRSGGAYNEQFF.

This sequence joins TRBV7-9 and TRBJ1-1, with D perhaps TRBD1 (6 bases). CDR3 size: 19 residues. Trimming stripped 5 bases from V and 1 base from J, with 26 bases between. Germline V gene lookup returns CDR1 SEHNR and CDR2 FQNEAQ (reference sequence). As DNA, the CDR3 is TGTGCCAGCAGCCGCAGGGGCTTAACTCTACCCTTTGAGAACACTGAAGCTTTCTTT. Translating gives CASSRRGLTLPFENTEAFF. Full variable domain (rest looked up from reference TRBV7-9 and TRBJ1-1): DTGVSQNPRHKITKRGQNVTFRCDPISEHNRLYWYRQTLGQGPEFLTYFQNEAQLEKSRLLSDRFSAERPKGSFSTLEIQRTEQGDSAMYLCASSRRGLTLPFENTEAFFGQGTRLTVV.

V gene TRBV27 combines with J gene TRBJ2-7, with TRBD2 as a possible D gene (7 bases). The V end lost 9 bases, the J end lost 3 bases, and 18 bases lay between the germline ends. This CDR3 region has 14 residues. Looked up from germline, CDR1 is MNHEY and CDR2 is SMNVEV (reference sequence). CDR3 amino acids: CASKNGGTLYEQYF. The DNA for the CDR3 is TGTGCCAGTAAGAACGGGGGGACACTCTACGAGCAGTACTTC.

The rearrangement joins TRBV5-5 to TRBJ1-1, with TRBD1 matching over 7 bases. This CDR3 spans 14 amino acids. Trimming took 4 bases from V and 2 from J; bases not matched to a gene: 5. Per germline, CDR1 SGHKS and CDR2 YYEKEE (reference sequence). CDR3 DNA: TGTGCCAGCAGCCCACAGGGGACTAACACTGAAGCTTTCTTT. The encoded protein is CASSPQGTNTEAFF.

J is TRBJ2-2 and V is TRBV28; 9 nucleotides align to TRBD1. Looked up from germline, CDR1 is MDHEN and CDR2 is SYDVKM. The J segment lost 1 base and the V segment lost 3 bases, leaving 3 bases of the junction unmatched. This CDR3 has 16 residues. CDR3 bases: TGTGCCAGCAGTTTTGCGGACAGGGGGAACACCGGGGAGCTGTTTTTT. It specifies CASSFADRGNTGELFF.

This chain uses TRBV10-3 with TRBJ2-5, with a possible D match to TRBD2 (6 bases). This CDR3 region has 14 residues. V was pared by 6 bases and J by 4 bases, with 15 bases between. Germline lookup yields CDR1 ENHRY and CDR2 SYGVKD. CDR3 DNA sequence: TGTGCCATCAGGAGGGACCAGGGAGGAGAGACCCAGTACTTC. This encodes CAIRRDQGGETQYF.

The gene calls are TRBV28 and TRBJ1-2, with a tentative D call TRBD1 (5 bases). Per the germline V gene, CDR1 is MDHEN and CDR2 is SYDVKM. V dropped 7 bases and J dropped 5 bases, with 11 bases sitting between them. This CDR3 spans 12 amino acids. The CDR3 DNA reads as TGTGCCAGCAAATATGACAGATATGGCTACACCTTC. It translates to CASKYDRYGYTF.

In regard to this clone: This CDR3 is also generated by other DNA sequences in the sample. The V call is TRBV19, the J call TRBJ1-2, with D possibly being TRBD1 (5 bases). The V end was cut by 3 bases, the J end by 2 bases, with 10 bases between. Germline V lookup: CDR1 LNHDA, CDR2 SQIVND (reference sequence). This CDR3 has 14 amino acids. CDR3 sequence reads: CASSIGAGNYGYTF. In DNA, the CDR3 is TGTGCCAGTAGTATCGGGGCGGGAAACTATGGCTACACCTTC.

This clone appeared once. The chain links TRBV10-2 to TRBJ1-1; D is possibly TRBD1 (5 bases). Germline assignment: CDR1 WSHSY and CDR2 SAAADI. The CDR3 runs to 12 residues. V was shortened by 9 bases and J by 10 bases, with 18 bases between the two germline ends. CDR3 bases: TGCGCCAGTTCAGTTAATCTGGGGCGAGCTTTCTTT. It codes for CASSVNLGRAFF.

Note on this clone: Other DNA sequences of this sample code for an identical CDR3. The chain carries TRBV30 and TRBJ1-6; TRBD1 aligns across 8 bases. The CDR3 runs to 14 residues. Looked up from germline, CDR1 is GTSNPN and CDR2 is SVGIG (reference sequence). J gave up 7 bases and V 2 bases, and 4 bases lay outside the gene matches. The CDR3 coding sequence is TGTGCCTGGAGTACAGGGGGTTTAAATTCACCCCTCCACTTT. Residues: CAWSTGGLNSPLHF.

The chain uses TRBV9 and TRBJ2-2; 10 nucleotides match TRBD1. The germline CDR1 and CDR2 sequences are SGDLS and YYNGEE. The trim removed 2 bases at V and 6 bases at J, leaving 7 bases unmatched. The length of the CDR3 is 16 residues. In DNA, the CDR3 is TGTGCCAGCAGCGTCTCCGGGACAGGGGTGGCCGGGGAGCTGTTTTTT. Translation gives CASSVSGTGVAGELFF.

This clone was observed a few times. The rearrangement uses TRBV5-1 and TRBJ2-5, with D possibly being TRBD1 (5 bases). The CDR3 is 14 residues long. V lost 2 bases and J 2 bases, leaving 10 bases between the germline ends. CDR1 is SGHRS, CDR2 YFSETQ, per germline. The CDR3 reads CASSFSTAQETQYF. The CDR3 DNA follows: TGCGCCAGCAGCTTCTCGACAGCACAAGAGACCCAGTACTTC.

The chain combines TRBV27 with TRBJ1-5; TRBD1 matches at 7 bases. The CDR3 is made up of 14 amino acids. The V segment lost 6 bases and the J segment 7 bases; nucleotides outside the gene matches: 9. Germline V gives CDR1 MNHEY, CDR2 SMNVEV (reference sequence). This chain's CDR3 is CASRSQGMGQPQHF. CDR3 DNA sequence: TGTGCCAGCAGGTCACAGGGGATGGGACAGCCCCAGCATTTT.